The TCR beta chain under discussion was sequenced for a study of T cell responses to AZD1222 COVID-19 vaccine. Broader study findings: Sampled repertoires all dated from after the peak T cell response. Recipients of AZD1222 seropositive at baseline numbered only 5 to 7. A reported finding is that nearly half of spike-specific TCRs target unmutated variant regions. Following two doses of AZD1222, Spike-specific TCR breadth and depth rose.

Profiling relied on immunoSEQ multiplex PCR, and the TCRdb table lists in-frame clones only, not all of them. The table lists 120,000 to 150,000 clones, just over 90% of them singletons. J gave up 2 bases and V 3 bases, and 5 bases lay outside the gene matches. CDR1 and CDR2 from the germline V gene are LNHDA and SQIVND (reference sequence). The CDR3 consists of 16 residues. A note on this clone: The antigen remains undetermined.

The material sequenced was peripheral blood, taken on day 0 of MenACWY control vaccination. The TCR originated in an adult in good health. The rearrangement links TRBV19 to TRBJ1-5, with 9 bases matching TRBD1. The CDR3 nucleotides are TGTGCCAGTAGTATTACAGGGGGCGAAGGCAATCAGCCCCAGCATTTT. Amino acid sequence: CASSITGGEGNQPQHF.